Reported below is one T cell receptor beta chain. Since a much larger clone is just one base distant, this may be a read error. TCRdb independently ran MiXCR on the PCR reads; one entry per CDR3 protein. The sample consists of about half a million distinct CDR3 sequences, around 23% of them appearing once. These data originate in a study of molecular identifiers for immune sequencing clone quantification. V dropped 6 bases and J dropped 9; count of bases not matched to a gene: 12. The CDR3 spans 15 residues. V is TRBV12-3 or TRBV12-4 and J is TRBJ2-1, with 9 bases matching TRBD2. Sequencing was done on a sample of naive CD8+ T cells from blood, with Jurkat cell RNA spiked in. Subset reported: FACS-sorted CD8+CD4-CCR7+CD45RA+ naive T cells. The TCR sequence derives from a human donor in good health. Some libraries in this study had Jurkat cell RNA spiked in. CDR3 nucleotide sequence: TGTGCCAGCAGGCGGACTAGCGTGGAGTACGGTGAGCAGTTCTTC. It yields the protein CASRRTSVEYGEQFF.